This TCR beta chain is from a study of shared clonotypes between healthy human individuals. V was trimmed by 2 bases and J by 3 bases, leaving 13 bases between them. CDR3 size: 15 residues. The germline V gene encodes CDR1 KGHSH and CDR2 LQKENI. Bulk PBMC genomic DNA spanned ten immunoSEQ deep plates. Clones were read by immunoSEQ multiplex PCR, and TCRdb kept only the in-frame ones, dropping some. The sample has fewer than 700,000 clones, around 81% seen once. The chain is built from TRBV18 and TRBJ1-1; no clear D. Specimen: PBMCs. This clonotype was sampled from a woman in her thirties or forties in good health. Some clones in this sample may be carry-over from other donors' samples. The CDR3 sequence is CASSPVELRDTEAFF. CDR3 nucleotide sequence: TGTGCCAGCTCACCAGTGGAGTTGAGAGACACTGAAGCTTTCTTT. Together with reference TRBV18 and TRBJ1-1, the CDR3 gives the full variable domain: NAGVMQNPRHLVRRRGQEARLRCSPMKGHSHVYWYRQLPEEGLKFMVYLQKENIIDESGMPKERFSAEFPKEGPSILRIQQVVRGDSAAYFCASSPVELRDTEAFFGQGTRLTVV.